The rows below give T cell receptor beta chains drawn from one sample of a study of response to subunit inactivated influenza vaccine. TCRdb itself ran the RT-PCR reads through MiXCR, one entry per CDR3 protein. The sample yields roughly 520,000 distinct CDR3 sequences, roughly 25% seen once. The sequencing here drew on CD4+ T cells sorted from PBMCs, taken 4 to 6 days after vaccination. Receptors originate from a man aged 45-60 years who received an inactivated influenza vaccine. CDR3s include the opening cysteine and the closing phenylalanine or tryptophan. D genes are given only for firm matches. A row's size may be missing; if present it is once, few, many or a size class.

abundance,v_gene,d_gene,j_gene,CDR3nt,CDR3aa
.,TRBV2,TRBD1,TRBJ1-1,TGTGCCAGCAGTGAATCCAGGGGGCGTCTTCGGACTGAAGCTTTCTTT,CASSESRGRLRTEAFF
few,TRBV7-2,TRBD2,TRBJ2-5,TGTGCCAGCAGCTTAATAGCGGGAGGAGAGACCCAGTACTTC,CASSLIAGGETQYF
.,TRBV11-2,TRBD2,TRBJ2-1,TGTGCCAGCAGCTTAACCAAGCAGCGGGAGGGCTCCTACAATGAGCAGTTCTTC,CASSLTKQREGSYNEQFF
.,TRBV24-1,TRBD2,TRBJ2-3,TGTGCCACCAGTGGTTTAGAAGCGGGGTCTCAGGATACGCAGTATTTT,CATSGLEAGSQDTQYF
.,TRBV5-1,.,TRBJ2-2,TGCGCCAGCAGAGGACAAGCAGACACCGGGGAGCTGTTTTTT,CASRGQADTGELFF
.,TRBV29-1,.,TRBJ2-5,TGCAGCACTCTATTGCCAGCAAGAGAGACCCAGTACTTC,CSTLLPARETQYF
.,TRBV5-4,TRBD1,TRBJ2-3,TGTGCCGGTCGACAGGGCCCCACAGATACGCAGTATTTT,CAGRQGPTDTQYF
.,TRBV28,.,TRBJ1-3,TGTGCCAGCACTCAATCTGGAAACACCATATATTTT,CASTQSGNTIYF
.,TRBV25-1,.,TRBJ2-3,TGTGCCAGCACCAAAGTGGGGTCCGGCACAGATACGCAGTATTTT,CASTKVGSGTDTQYF
many,TRBV29-1,.,TRBJ2-7,TGCAGCGCCGGACACACCTACGAGCAGTACTTC,CSAGHTYEQYF
few,TRBV5-6,.,TRBJ2-7,TGTGCCAGCAGCTTGGTCCAAAGACCCCACGAGCAGTACTTC,CASSLVQRPHEQYF
few,TRBV20-1,.,TRBJ2-3,TGCAGTGCTAGAGAAGCAAGGGGAAGCACAGATACGCAGTATTTT,CSAREARGSTDTQYF
.,TRBV4-2,.,TRBJ2-3,TGTGCCAGCAGCCAAGAGTATGGCACAGATACGCAGTATTTT,CASSQEYGTDTQYF
few,TRBV18,TRBD2,TRBJ2-4,TGTGCCAGCTCACAAACGGGAGGGCTAGCCAAAAACATTCAGTACTTC,CASSQTGGLAKNIQYF
.,TRBV20-1,.,TRBJ1-3,TGCAGTGCTAGAAAGGAGAGGACTGGAAACACCATATATTTT,CSARKERTGNTIYF
few,TRBV4-3,TRBD2,TRBJ2-3,TGCGCCAGCAGCCAGAATAAAGGACTAGCGGGGCCAGATACGCAGTATTTT,CASSQNKGLAGPDTQYF
.,TRBV9,TRBD1,TRBJ1-1,TGTGCCAGCAGCAAACGGACAGGGACGAACACTGAAGCTTTCTTT,CASSKRTGTNTEAFF
.,TRBV2,TRBD1,TRBJ2-7,TGTGCCAGCAGGCAGGACAGGGTTTACGAGCAGTACTTC,CASRQDRVYEQYF
few,TRBV12-3/TRBV12-4,.,TRBJ2-7,TGTGCCAGCAGTATCACAGGTCTCGAGCAGTACTTC,CASSITGLEQYF
few,TRBV20-1,TRBD2,TRBJ2-7,TGCAGTGCTAGGGGTTATGGGGCTAGCGGGATATCAAACGAGCAGTACTTC,CSARGYGASGISNEQYF
.,TRBV6-2/TRBV6-3,TRBD1,TRBJ2-5,TGTGCCAGCATTTTATCCCCGGACAGGCAAGAGACCCAGTACTTC,CASILSPDRQETQYF
few,TRBV3-1,TRBD2,TRBJ2-3,TGTGCCAGCAGCATCGGACTAGCGGGGGCGAGAGATACGCAGTATTTT,CASSIGLAGARDTQYF
few,TRBV3-1,.,TRBJ2-7,TGTGCCAGCAGCCGCCGGTTAGCCTACGAGCAGTACTTC,CASSRRLAYEQYF
.,TRBV28,.,TRBJ1-2,TGTGCCAGCAGTTTAATCAGGGTTGGTGGCTACACCTTC,CASSLIRVGGYTF
.,TRBV3-1,.,TRBJ1-6,TGTGCCAGCAGCCCTCAGGGTTCTAAGGATTCACCCCTCCACTTT,CASSPQGSKDSPLHF
.,TRBV5-1,TRBD2,TRBJ2-1,TGCGCCAGCAGCTTGGAGGTAGCGGGAAACAATGAGCAGTTCTTC,CASSLEVAGNNEQFF
.,TRBV10-3,.,TRBJ1-5,TGTGCCACCCGGAGAGGGGCCGCTGCGTTTCGCAATCAGCCCCAGCATTTT,CATRRGAAAFRNQPQHF
.,TRBV11-2,.,TRBJ2-7,TGTGCCAGCAGCTTAGAGGGGCCGGAGCAGTACTTC,CASSLEGPEQYF
few,TRBV4-1,TRBD1,TRBJ2-1,TGCGCCAGCAGCCAAGGGACAGGGGTGGGTTACAATGAGCAGTTCTTC,CASSQGTGVGYNEQFF
few,TRBV5-1,TRBD1,TRBJ2-1,TGCGCCAGCAGCCTAAGGACAGGGGGCGACCACAATGAGCAGTTCTTC,CASSLRTGGDHNEQFF
.,TRBV20-1,TRBD2,TRBJ2-1,TGCAGTGCTACTTCTGGACTAGCGGGAACTAACAATGAGCAGTTCTTC,CSATSGLAGTNNEQFF
.,TRBV7-2,.,TRBJ2-1,TGTGCCAGCAGCCCTCAGTGGGGCCGCTACAATGAGCAGTTCTTC,CASSPQWGRYNEQFF
few,TRBV18,.,TRBJ1-5,TGTGCCAGCTCTCCGAAGGCAGGGGACAATCAGCCCCAGCATTTT,CASSPKAGDNQPQHF
few,TRBV5-1,.,TRBJ1-1,TGCGCCAGCAGCAAGGACAGCTTGAACACTGAAGCTTTCTTT,CASSKDSLNTEAFF
.,TRBV3-1,.,TRBJ2-4,TGTGCCAGCAGCCCCGACTCCAAAAACATTCAGTACTTC,CASSPDSKNIQYF
.,TRBV29-1,.,TRBJ2-3,TGCAGCGTTGCCCAAGATACGCAGTATTTT,CSVAQDTQYF
few,TRBV5-1,TRBD2,TRBJ2-1,TGCGCCAGCAGCTTGGCCAAGACTAGCGGGAGTGATGAGCAGTTCTTC,CASSLAKTSGSDEQFF
.,TRBV10-3,.,TRBJ2-7,TGTGCCATCAGTGAGCGGCTAGTGGACTCCTACGAGCAGTACTTC,CAISERLVDSYEQYF
.,TRBV6-2/TRBV6-3,TRBD2,TRBJ2-1,TGTGCCAGCAGACTGGGACTAGCGGGGGGGCCGGGTGAGGATGAGCAGTTCTTC,CASRLGLAGGPGEDEQFF
few,TRBV18,TRBD2,TRBJ2-7,TGTGCCAGCTCACCATCTGCGGGGGGCACCTACGAGCAGTACTTC,CASSPSAGGTYEQYF
few,TRBV10-3,.,TRBJ2-5,TGTGCCATCAGTGCCGCGGACGGGACCCAGTACTTC,CAISAADGTQYF
.,TRBV7-6,TRBD2,TRBJ2-3,TGTGCCAGCAGCACCCGCGGGAGGGCCTCAGATACGCAGTATTTT,CASSTRGRASDTQYF
few,TRBV6-1,.,TRBJ2-2,TGTGCCAGCAGACGGGGTGGGGGGACGAACACCGGGGAGCTGTTTTTT,CASRRGGGTNTGELFF